This TCR beta chain comes out of a study of OX40 agonist ivuxolimab in advanced cancers. Study information: Ivuxolimab, an antibody that agonizes OX40 (CD134), was administered to the patients. Every patient in dose escalation had hepatocellular carcinoma, melanoma, renal cell or head and neck cancer.

Any history of autoimmune disease or systemic immunosuppression disqualified patients. Study observations and caveats: CD4+ and CD8+ blood T cells expanded clonally by week 6 at 0.1 to 3.0 mg/kg.

Points on this clone: The target antigen is unknown.

With 2 bases removed from V and 0 bases from J, the gap between germline ends came to 9 bases. This CDR3 region has 15 residues. Germline V lookup: CDR1 MNHEY, CDR2 SMNVEV (reference sequence). This table comes from immunoSEQ multiplex PCR, and its TCRdb copy is limited to in-frame clones, with some not included. The data show fewer than 50,000 clones, roughly 90% seen once. This clonotype was sampled from an adult with an advanced solid tumor such as melanoma, head and neck, liver or kidney cancer. The source material was CD4+ or CD8+ T cells sorted from blood, sampled in a trial of the OX40 agonist ivuxolimab. The rearrangement joins TRBV27 to TRBJ2-3; D uncertain. The CDR3 coding sequence is TGTGCCAGCAGTTTACAGGACCCTAGCACAGATACGCAGTATTTT. Its translation is CASSLQDPSTDTQYF.